A single sample gave rise to the 32 T cell receptor beta chains below, sequenced in a study of metastatic and nonmetastatic thyroid tumors (dated by TCRdb to the early 2020s). No treatment had been received by any patient before thyroid surgery. Library construction relied on PCR. For sequencing, an Illumina HiSeq 4000 was employed. TCRdb itself trimmed the public reads at Q25 with fastp, ran MiXCR and retained productive beta chains. In all, the sample holds 30,000 to 35,000 clones, and 25% to 35% of those were seen once. The ten biggest clones cover 7.8% of the sample. The material sequenced was blood. The origin of the receptors is a female donor with papillary thyroid cancer or a benign thyroid nodule (not recorded which). Some clones in this sample may be carry-over from other donors' samples.

This clone appeared many times. The chain joins TRBV7-9 to TRBJ1-2; D ambiguous. Germline values: CDR1 SEHNR, CDR2 FQNEAQ (reference sequence). V shed 1 base and J shed 0 bases, with 6 bases lying between them. The CDR3 extends over 14 amino acids. CDR3 residues: CASSLGGANYGYTF. CDR3 coding DNA: TGTGCCAGCAGCTTAGGGGGTGCTAACTATGGCTACACCTTC.

By frequency in the sample, this clone is medium-sized. The DNA of the CDR3 is TGTGCCAGCAGCGTCCTAGCGGGAGTAGGCAATGAGCAGTTCTTC. Encoded protein: CASSVLAGVGNEQFF. The gene calls are TRBV11-2 and TRBJ2-1; 10 nucleotides line up with TRBD2. J lost 6 bases, V lost 5 bases, and 7 bases had no gene match. Germline V gives CDR1 SGHAT, CDR2 FQNNGV. The CDR3 extends over 15 amino acids.

This clone was counted at least ten times. CDR3 residues: CASRTPDRALSEAFF. The CDR3 DNA is TGTGCCAGTAGAACCCCAGACAGGGCCCTCTCTGAAGCTTTCTTT. The chain employs TRBV19 and TRBJ1-1; TRBD1 matches at 7 bases. Germline V gene lookup returns CDR1 LNHDA and CDR2 SQIVND (reference sequence). This CDR3 has 15 amino acids. The ends lost 6 bases at V and 6 bases at J; junction bases unmatched: 13. Variable domain in full (rest from reference TRBV19 and TRBJ1-1): DGGITQSPKYLFRKEGQNVTLSCEQNLNHDAMYWYRQDPGQGLRLIYYSQIVNDFQKGDIAEGYSVSREKKESFPLTVTSAQKNPTAFYLCASRTPDRALSEAFFGQGTRLTVV.

This clone showed up many times. The genes are TRBV6-1 and TRBJ1-4, with D maybe TRBD1 (5 bases). Trimming cost V 6 bases and J 4 bases, with 12 bases left between them. The germline gives CDR1 MNHNS, CDR2 SASEGT. The CDR3 spans 14 residues. The CDR3 DNA is TGTGCCAGCAGCCCAGGAGGGGATAATGAAAAACTGTTTTTT. This sequence encodes CASSPGGDNEKLFF.

The V and J genes are TRBV20-1 and TRBJ2-7; D ambiguous. V was trimmed by 3 bases and J by 2 bases, leaving 11 bases between them. The CDR3 covers 13 residues. CDR1 and CDR2 from the germline V gene are DFQATT and SNEGSKA (reference sequence). CDR3 region: CSASPRVAYEQYF. The CDR3 nucleotides are TGCAGTGCTAGCCCAAGGGTAGCCTACGAGCAGTACTTC.

This clone was counted a few times. The rearrangement links TRBV7-8 to TRBJ2-3; D is ambiguous. Germline V gene sequence: CDR1 SGHVS, CDR2 FQNEAQ. With 3 bases removed from V and 5 bases from J, the gap between germline ends came to 18 bases. The length of the CDR3 is 16 residues. CDR3 sequence (DNA): TGTGCCAGCAGCTTTTTCCGCGGTGGGTCGGAAGATACGCAGTATTTT. Translating it yields CASSFFRGGSEDTQYF.

This clone is medium-sized in the sample. This chain joins TRBV12-3 or TRBV12-4 and TRBJ1-5; a possible D gene is TRBD1 (5 bases). This CDR3 has 14 residues. V gave up 0 bases and J gave up 8 bases, with 11 bases separating them. CDR3 protein: CASSLAGPFEPQHF. The CDR3 nucleotides are TGTGCCAGCAGTTTAGCGGGGCCCTTTGAGCCCCAGCATTTT.

This chain uses TRBV2 with TRBJ2-7; no firm D call. CDR3 length equals 14 residues. Trimming removed 3 bases from V and 5 bases from J, with 14 bases in between. Germline V gives CDR1 SNHLY, CDR2 FYNNEI. The DNA of the CDR3 is TGTGCCAGCAGTGAGGCCCCGCAGCAGGACGAGCAGTACTTC. Its protein product is CASSEAPQQDEQYF.

The table lists this clone with many counts. The chain links TRBV7-9 to TRBJ1-2; D perhaps matches TRBD1 (5 bases). The length of the CDR3 is 15 residues. Germline assignment: CDR1 SEHNR and CDR2 FQNEAQ (reference sequence). The ends were cut back, 1 base at V and 6 bases at J, with 15 bases in the middle. CDR3 residues: CASSLGVGEHHGYTF. The CDR3 DNA sequence: TGTGCCAGCAGCTTAGGTGTAGGGGAGCACCATGGCTACACCTTC.

This clone was recorded a few times. The junction does not match germline at one end; this may be a read error. The rearrangement joins TRBV6-1 to TRBJ2-3; 9 positions agree with TRBD2. Germline V lookup: CDR1 MNHNS, CDR2 SASEGT. The length of the CDR3 is 15 residues. The CDR3 DNA reads TGTGGCAGCAGTGAGACTAGCGGCGGGGCAGATACGCAGTATTTT. It translates to CGSSETSGGADTQYF.

This sequence joins TRBV4-2 and TRBJ2-4; D is unclear. Germline assignment: CDR1 LGHNA and CDR2 YNFKEQ. Trimming took off 8 bases at V and 0 bases at J, with 11 bases between the two ends. The CDR3 spans 14 residues. CDR3 sequence (DNA): TGTGCCAGCCAGAGTACACTAGCCAAAAACATTCAGTACTTC. Its translation is CASQSTLAKNIQYF.

Ten or more counts support this clone. The chain couples TRBV25-1 to TRBJ2-5, with unresolved D. V was clipped by 4 bases and J by 1 base, with 10 bases between them. CDR1 and CDR2 from the germline V gene are MGHDK and SYGVNS. The CDR3 loop spans 14 amino acids. This CDR3 is CASSGHTPQETQYF. The CDR3 DNA follows: TGTGCCAGCAGTGGGCATACCCCCCAAGAGACCCAGTACTTC.

The chain uses TRBV7-9 and TRBJ2-3; D is unresolved. Germline CDR1 SEHNR, CDR2 FQNEAQ (reference sequence). This CDR3 spans 13 amino acids. V dropped 2 bases and J dropped 1 base, with 4 bases sitting between them. CDR3 bases: TGTGCCAGCAGCTTATTCGGCACAGATACGCAGTATTTT. Translated: CASSLFGTDTQYF.

In regard to this clone: A junction boundary mismatches the germline segment, possibly from a read error. V usage is TRBV7-4 and J usage is TRBJ2-7, with D hard to call. There are 14 residues in the CDR3. Per the germline V gene, CDR1 is SGHVT and CDR2 is SQSDAQ. The CDR3 nucleotides read TGTGCCAGTCCTACGGCGCTTACCCTCTACGAGCAATACTTC. This encodes CASPTALTLYEQYF.

This clone has ten or more counts. CDR3 loop: CASAAGVGAYGYTF. For the CDR3, the DNA is TGTGCCAGCGCAGCAGGGGTAGGGGCCTATGGCTACACCTTC. V usage is TRBV6-1 and J usage is TRBJ1-2, with D perhaps matching TRBD1 (6 bases). The CDR3 length is 14 residues. Between the trimmed V and J ends, which lost 8 bases and 4 bases, there was a span of 17 bases. Germline CDR1 MNHNS, CDR2 SASEGT.

J is TRBJ2-7 and V is TRBV18; TRBD2 might be the D (6 bases). V lost 2 bases to trimming and J lost 7 bases, with 12 bases between them. Germline-derived CDR1 and CDR2 are KGHSH and LQKENI. There are 13 residues in the CDR3. The CDR3 sequence: CASSPGTAGEQYF. The CDR3 region has the DNA TGTGCCAGCTCACCAGGAACGGCGGGGGAGCAGTACTTC.

At least ten counts were recorded for this clone. The chain employs TRBV6-1 and TRBJ2-7; 8 positions match TRBD2. V dropped 6 bases and J dropped 3; count of bases not matched to a gene: 4. Germline V lookup: CDR1 MNHNS, CDR2 SASEGT. This CDR3 is built from 13 residues. The CDR3 nucleotides read TGTGCCAGCAGCCCAAGCGGGAGCTACGAGCAGTACTTC. The encoded protein is CASSPSGSYEQYF.

This clone is medium-sized in the sample. The chain joins TRBV5-1 to TRBJ1-5; 7 nucleotides match TRBD1. The trim removed 4 bases at V and 6 bases at J, leaving 16 bases unmatched. Germline lookup yields CDR1 SGHRS and CDR2 YFSETQ. The CDR3 totals 17 residues. CDR3 DNA sequence: TGCGCCAGCAGCCTGAGGATAGGGGGCTTCTGGGGTCAGCCCCAGCATTTT. Encoded protein: CASSLRIGGFWGQPQHF.

The chain couples TRBV19 to TRBJ2-7; no firm D call. The germline CDR1 and CDR2 sequences are LNHDA and SQIVND (reference sequence). V was shortened by 9 bases and J by 6 bases, with 18 bases between the two germline ends. This CDR3 is 13 amino acids long. CDR3 in amino acids: CASGANGNPEQYF. For the CDR3, the DNA is TGTGCCAGCGGAGCGAATGGGAACCCCGAGCAGTACTTC.

This clone was recorded a few times. The rearrangement joins TRBV2 to TRBJ2-1; 8 nucleotides align to TRBD2. CDR1 is SNHLY, CDR2 FYNNEI, per germline. Trimming took 7 bases from V and 8 from J; bases not matched to a gene: 10. The CDR3 contains 14 residues. In nucleotides, the CDR3 is TGTGCCAGCATGGTAGCGGGAAAGGTCCATGAGCAGTTCTTC. This gives the protein CASMVAGKVHEQFF.

This chain links TRBV13 with TRBJ2-1, with a possible D match to TRBD2 (6 bases). The CDR3 is 15 residues long. Germline V gene data show CDR1 as PRHDT and CDR2 as FYEKMQ (reference sequence). V lost 2 bases, J lost 6 bases, and 14 bases lay in between. The DNA for the CDR3 is TGTGCCAGCAGCTTACGGGGACTGAAACTCAATGAGCAGTTCTTC. Translating it yields CASSLRGLKLNEQFF.

This clone was observed a handful of times. The rearrangement uses TRBV6-2 or TRBV6-3 and TRBJ1-2; no definite D call. Trimming cost V 3 bases and J 3 bases, with 8 bases left between them. CDR3 length: 13 amino acids. Per germline, CDR1 MNHEY and CDR2 SVGEGT. The CDR3 nucleotides are TGTGCCAGCAGTTATCTGAGGGACTATGGCTACACCTTC. Its translation: CASSYLRDYGYTF.

This clone was counted many times. The chain carries TRBV7-2 and TRBJ2-1; D perhaps matches TRBD2 (5 bases). Germline V gives CDR1 SGHTA, CDR2 FQGNSA. The CDR3 spans 14 residues. Trimming took off 1 base at V and 7 bases at J, with 11 bases between the two ends. CDR3 DNA sequence: TGTGCCAGCAGCTTAGGGCTAGCAACGAATGAGCAGTTCTTC. Protein sequence: CASSLGLATNEQFF. The full variable domain, in which reference TRBV7-2 and TRBJ2-1 provide the parts outside the CDR3, is GAGVSQSPSNKVTEKGKDVELRCDPISGHTALYWYRQSLGQGLEFLIYFQGNSAPDKSGLPSDRFSAERTGGSVSTLTIQRTQQEDSAVYLCASSLGLATNEQFFGPGTRLTVL.

As concerns this clone: In the same sample, other DNA sequences code for this CDR3. The CDR3 region has the DNA TGTGCCTGGAGCGTAGGTCCGAACACCGGGGAGCTGTTTTTT. Translating it yields CAWSVGPNTGELFF. This chain links TRBV30 with TRBJ2-2, with D hard to call. V was shortened by 3 bases and J by 0 bases, with 8 bases between the two germline ends. The V gene's germline CDR1 is GTSNPN and CDR2 SVGIG (reference sequence). The CDR3 contains 14 residues.

The chain uses TRBV6-2 or TRBV6-3 and TRBJ2-5, with TRBD2 matching over 7 bases. The CDR3 sequence is 16 residues long. Germline V gives CDR1 MNHEY, CDR2 SVGEGT. V lost 7 bases to trimming and J lost 5 bases; unmatched junction nucleotides: 16. The CDR3 region is CASKVSTSWSRETQYF. The CDR3 DNA sequence: TGTGCCAGCAAGGTCTCGACTAGCTGGAGTCGGGAGACCCAGTACTTC.

This clone was detected only a few times. The genes are TRBV27 and TRBJ1-6; 8 nucleotides align to TRBD1. The CDR3 loop spans 15 amino acids. Per the germline V gene, CDR1 is MNHEY and CDR2 is SMNVEV (reference sequence). Unmatched junction bases numbered 12, after V lost 7 bases and J lost 10 bases. DNA of the CDR3: TGTGCCAGCATGGTCCTTCAGACAGGGGAATCACCCCTCCACTTT. It translates to CASMVLQTGESPLHF.

The sample holds a few counts of this clone. The chain couples TRBV24-1 to TRBJ1-1, with no clear D. Germline CDR1 reads KGHDR; CDR2 reads SFDVKD. The CDR3 contains 12 residues. V gave up 5 bases and J gave up 1 base, with 4 bases separating them. CDR3 region: CATSAGNTEAFF. The CDR3, as DNA: TGTGCCACCAGTGCGGGGAACACTGAAGCTTTCTTT.

In its sample, this clone was seen once. The gene calls are TRBV9 and TRBJ2-7, with TRBD1 as a possible D gene (5 bases). Trimming took off 0 bases at V and 1 base at J, with 14 bases between the two ends. The germline V gene has CDR1 SGDLS and CDR2 YYNGEE. The length of the CDR3 is 16 residues. Here the CDR3 reads CASSVAFDRISYEQYF. CDR3 nucleotides: TGTGCCAGCAGCGTAGCTTTTGACAGAATATCCTACGAGCAGTACTTC.

The genes are TRBV5-1 and TRBJ2-3, with D unclear. Trimming pared 6 bases from V and 0 bases from J, leaving 14 bases between. Germline lookup yields CDR1 SGHRS and CDR2 YFSETQ. The CDR3 consists of 15 residues. The CDR3 DNA reads TGCGCCAGCAAGTCTTCGTTCGTAAGCACAGATACGCAGTATTTT. It translates to CASKSSFVSTDTQYF. The whole variable domain, remainder taken from reference TRBV5-1 and TRBJ2-3, is KAGVTQTPRYLIKTRGQQVTLSCSPISGHRSVSWYQQTPGQGLQFLFEYFSETQRNKGNFPGRFSGRQFSNSRSEMNVSTLELGDSALYLCASKSSFVSTDTQYFGPGTRLTVL.

The chain links TRBV9 to TRBJ2-7; D might be TRBD1 (6 bases). Germline CDR1 and CDR2: SGDLS and YYNGEE. The CDR3 has 15 amino acids. Deletions cut 10 bases from V and 5 bases from J, with 25 bases between. The CDR3 DNA is TGTGCCTTTAGGGGGACATCCGGGTGTAAAGACGAGCAGTACTTC. Its translation: CAFRGTSGCKDEQYF.

V usage is TRBV20-1 and J usage is TRBJ2-3; 13 bases are shared with TRBD2. The CDR3 is made up of 14 amino acids. Per the germline V gene, CDR1 is DFQATT and CDR2 is SNEGSKA (reference sequence). The V and J ends lost 5 bases and 4 bases, in that order; junction bases with no gene match: 3. CDR3 coding DNA: TGCAGTGCTGGGACTAGCGGGGACGCAGATACGCAGTATTTT. It yields the protein CSAGTSGDADTQYF.

This clone showed up many times. The genes are TRBV19 and TRBJ2-7, with D hard to call. Germline V lookup: CDR1 LNHDA, CDR2 SQIVND (reference sequence). V dropped 3 bases and J dropped 3 bases, with 6 bases sitting between them. The CDR3 has 12 residues. The CDR3 DNA reads TGTGCCAGTAGTATTAACGACTACGAGCAGTACTTC. Amino acid sequence: CASSINDYEQYF.